Listed below are T cell receptor beta chains from one sample, sequenced in a study of Ad26.COV2.S vaccination and SARS-CoV-2 variants. The assay was immunoSEQ multiplex PCR, and TCRdb's table has in-frame clones only and misses some. Of 300,000 to 350,000 clones in the sample, approximately 86% were seen once. The material sequenced was peripheral blood, taken in a trial of Ad26.COV2.S vaccine versus placebo. Every receptor here comes from a person aged 18-60 years who received the Ad26.COV2.S COVID-19 vaccine or a placebo. Each CDR3 is given with its conserved first and last residue. A D gene is named only where the DNA matches it firmly. Size is stated for part of the rows, as once, few or many counts, or as a class when the clone is expanded.

d_call j_call clone_size v_call cdr3_nt cdr3_aa
. TRBJ2-3 . TRBV2 TGTGCCGGGGCGCTGGCGACAGATACGCAGTATTTT CAGALATDTQYF
. TRBJ1-2 . TRBV5-4 TGTGCCAGCAGCTTGGACAGGGATAATGGCTACACCTTC CASSLDRDNGYTF
TRBD1 TRBJ1-3 . TRBV18 TGTGCCAGCTCACCGGGACAGGGTGGAGGAAACACCATATATTTT CASSPGQGGGNTIYF
. TRBJ1-3 once TRBV6-2/TRBV6-3 TGTGCCAGCAGTTATTGGACCACGAGCTCTGGAAACACCATATATTTT CASSYWTTSSGNTIYF
. TRBJ1-4 once TRBV5-5 TGTGCCAGCAGCATTACCGGGACACTGAATGAAAAACTGTTTTTT CASSITGTLNEKLFF
. TRBJ2-2 . TRBV15 TGTGCCACCAGCAGGCAGCAGGGGAGCACCGGGGAGCTGTTTTTT CATSRQQGSTGELFF
. TRBJ2-3 . TRBV7-9 TGTGCCAGCAGACGGGGTTCAGATACGCAGTATTTT CASRRGSDTQYF
. TRBJ1-2 . TRBV5-4 TGTGCCAGCAGCTTGGATCGCATCTATGGCTACACCTTC CASSLDRIYGYTF
. TRBJ1-1 . TRBV9 TGTGCCAGCAGCGTAGCCCCGAACACTGAAGCTTTCTTT CASSVAPNTEAFF
TRBD2 TRBJ2-2 . TRBV28 TGTGCCAGCAGACGGGGGGGCACCGGGGAGCTGTTTTTT CASRRGGTGELFF
. TRBJ1-2 . TRBV11-2 TGTGCCAGCAGCTTAGATATCTCGGCGAGTGGCTACACCTTC CASSLDISASGYTF
. TRBJ1-2 . TRBV5-1 TGCGCCAGCAGCTTCGTACAAGGAGTTTATGGCTACACCTTC CASSFVQGVYGYTF
. TRBJ1-2 . TRBV5-5 TGTGCCAGCAGCTTGGGGGCAGGTACCTATGGCTACACCTTC CASSLGAGTYGYTF
. TRBJ1-3 . TRBV21-1 TGTGCCAGCAGCAGGGGCGGGGTGGGCGGAAACACCATATATTTT CASSRGGVGGNTIYF
. TRBJ2-1 . TRBV14 TGTGCCAGCAGCCAAGAAGGAGATGGGAGCTACAATGAGCAGTTCTTC CASSQEGDGSYNEQFF
. TRBJ2-2 . TRBV7-2 TGTGCCAGCAGCTTAGTCCTCTGGGGGGGCATAAACACCGGGGAGCTGTTTTTT CASSLVLWGGINTGELFF
. TRBJ1-1 few TRBV19 TGTGCCAGTAGTATAACAGCCGCAAACACTGAAGCTTTCTTT CASSITAANTEAFF
. TRBJ2-7 . TRBV7-2 TGTGCCAGCAGCCCTCTGAAGGTTGTCTACGAGCAGTACTTC CASSPLKVVYEQYF
TRBD1 TRBJ2-7 . TRBV5-1 TGCGCCAGCAGCGAGACAGGGAACGGGGTGTACGAGCAGTACTTC CASSETGNGVYEQYF
. TRBJ1-1 . TRBV6-1 TGTGCCAGCAGTGAACAGCAGATCACTGAAGCTTTCTTT CASSEQQITEAFF
TRBD2 TRBJ2-3 . TRBV5-4 TGTGCCAGCAGCTTGTTCGGGGGGGAGGCAGATACGCAGTATTTT CASSLFGGEADTQYF
. TRBJ1-2 . TRBV19 TGTGCCAGTAGCCCAAGAAGGTTAATTAACTATGGCTACACCTTC CASSPRRLINYGYTF
TRBD1 TRBJ1-6 . TRBV4-2 TGTGCCAGCAGCCAGAGACAGGGGGAAGGTTCACCCCTCCACTTT CASSQRQGEGSPLHF
. TRBJ2-2 . TRBV5-1 TGCGCCAGCAGCTTGGTCGTTCTGGGCCAGGGGGAGCTGTTTTTT CASSLVVLGQGELFF
TRBD1 TRBJ1-2 . TRBV6-5 TGTGCCAGCAGTCCCCTTACAGGGGGCCGTGGCTACACCTTC CASSPLTGGRGYTF
. TRBJ1-1 . TRBV12-3/TRBV12-4 TGTGCCAGCACCGGACAGCTGAACACTGAAGCTTTCTTT CASTGQLNTEAFF
. TRBJ1-1 . TRBV27 TGTGCCAGCAGTACTGGGTGGGCTGAAGCTTTCTTT CASSTGWAEAFF
. TRBJ2-3 . TRBV27 TGTGCCAGCAGTTTATTTAGCGGAGCTAGCACAGATACGCAGTATTTT CASSLFSGASTDTQYF
. TRBJ1-1 few TRBV9 TGTGCCAGCAGCGTGAAATCCGGCACTGAAGCTTTCTTT CASSVKSGTEAFF
TRBD1 TRBJ1-5 . TRBV4-2 TGTGCCAGCAGCCAACACAGGGGGCAGAGCAATCAGCCCCAGCATTTT CASSQHRGQSNQPQHF
. TRBJ1-1 once TRBV4-2 TGTGCCAGCAGCCAAGATCAGGGAGGAACAAGTTTCCACCCAGAAGCTTTCTTT CASSQDQGGTSFHPEAFF